Listed below are T cell receptor beta chains from one sample, sequenced in a study of blood T cell repertoires in COVID-19. Measured with immunoSEQ multiplex PCR; TCRdb has only the in-frame clones, and not every one. Of about 200,000 clones in the sample, 85% to 90% were seen once. The sequenced sample was PBMCs or T cells enriched from blood (not recorded which). The receptor source for this set is a woman in her 30s with acute COVID-19. CDR3s include the opening cysteine and the closing phenylalanine or tryptophan. Fields, in order: clone size, J gene, V gene, D gene, CDR3 DNA, CDR3 protein. The D gene is left open where the match is weak. Clone size is stated in some rows and not others, as once, few, many or a class when expanded.

>.|TRBJ2-7|TRBV4-1|TRBD2
TGCGCCAGCAGCCAAGTGGCGAGCGGGGGCTACGAGCAGTACTTC
CASSQVASGGYEQYF
>few|TRBJ2-7|TRBV7-2|.
TGTGCCAGCAGTATCGGGACAAACGGCATCTACGAGCAGTACTTC
CASSIGTNGIYEQYF
>.|TRBJ1-2|TRBV12-5|TRBD1
TGTGCTAGTGGGGACAGGGGAGGCTACACCTTC
CASGDRGGYTF
>.|TRBJ2-5|TRBV5-1|TRBD1
TGCGCCAGCAGCTTGCGGGACAGGTGGGGGTCAAAAGAGACCCAGTACTTC
CASSLRDRWGSKETQYF
>.|TRBJ1-2|TRBV19|.
TGTGCCAGTAGTATAGCGGGGAGGGACTATGGCTACACCTTC
CASSIAGRDYGYTF
>once|TRBJ1-5|TRBV7-2|.
TGTGCCAGCAGCTGGAATACAGGTACCCAGCCCCAGCATTTT
CASSWNTGTQPQHF
>.|TRBJ1-4|TRBV19|TRBD1
TGTGCCAGTAGCCCTCCGTGGGACAGGGCGGTAAAACTGTTTTTT
CASSPPWDRAVKLFF
>.|TRBJ1-6|TRBV28|.
TGTGCCAGCAATACAGACTATAATTCACCCCTCCACTTT
CASNTDYNSPLHF
>.|TRBJ2-3|TRBV3-1/TRBV3-2|.
TGTGCCAGCAGCCAAGATCTCCGCAGGCCCACAGATACGCAGTATTTT
CASSQDLRRPTDTQYF
>.|TRBJ1-1|TRBV7-3|.
TGTGCCAGCAGCTTAAATCACTTGAACACTGAAGCTTTCTTT
CASSLNHLNTEAFF
>.|TRBJ2-1|TRBV6-4|TRBD2
TGTGCCAGCATGGTAGCGGGGGGCGGGGTTCGCGATGAGCAGTTCTTC
CASMVAGGGVRDEQFF
>.|TRBJ1-5|TRBV21-1|.
TGTGCCAGCAGCAATCAGGCGGGGATACAGCCCCAGCATTTT
CASSNQAGIQPQHF
>.|TRBJ1-2|TRBV19|.
TGTGCCAGTAGTATAAGAGGCGGAGGGGCTGTCGGCTACACCTTC
CASSIRGGGAVGYTF
>.|TRBJ1-1|TRBV18|.
TGTGCCAGCTCACAGCGTGCTGGGGCTTTCTTT
CASSQRAGAFF
>.|TRBJ1-4|TRBV5-1|TRBD1
TGCGCCAGCAGCTTGGAGGGACAGCCCGGGTGGAGACTGTTTTTT
CASSLEGQPGWRLFF
>.|TRBJ1-4|TRBV6-5|.
TGTGCCAGCAGCCTCGGACTTCTGGAAAAACTGTTTTTT
CASSLGLLEKLFF
>.|TRBJ2-3|TRBV19|TRBD1
TGTGCCAGTACCATTGGGACAGGGGGACGAGATACGCAGTATTTT
CASTIGTGGRDTQYF
>.|TRBJ2-6|TRBV11-2|.
TGTGCCAGCAGCGGAACAGGGCTCGGGGCCAACGTCCTGACTTTC
CASSGTGLGANVLTF
>.|TRBJ2-1|TRBV5-4|.
TGTGCCAGCACCTGGGGGGGGCCATCCTACAATGAGCAGTTCTTC
CASTWGGPSYNEQFF